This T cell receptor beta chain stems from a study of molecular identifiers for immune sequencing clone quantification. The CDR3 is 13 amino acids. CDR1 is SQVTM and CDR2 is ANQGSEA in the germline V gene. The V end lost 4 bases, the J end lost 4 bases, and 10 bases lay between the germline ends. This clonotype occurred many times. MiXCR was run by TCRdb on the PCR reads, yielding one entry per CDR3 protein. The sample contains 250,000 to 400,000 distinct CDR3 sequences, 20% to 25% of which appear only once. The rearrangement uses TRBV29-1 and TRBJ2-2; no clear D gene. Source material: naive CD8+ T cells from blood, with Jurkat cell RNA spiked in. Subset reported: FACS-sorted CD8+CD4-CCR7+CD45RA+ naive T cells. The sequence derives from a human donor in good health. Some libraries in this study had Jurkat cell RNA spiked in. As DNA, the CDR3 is TGCAGCGTTGGGGCAGGTTCCACCGGGGAGCTGTTTTTT. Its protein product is CSVGAGSTGELFF.